These T cell receptor beta chains were read from a single sample in a study of blood T cell repertoires in COVID-19. The repertoire was sequenced with immunoSEQ multiplex PCR; TCRdb's copy has only in-frame clones and lacks some. The data show 150,000 to 160,000 clones, around 85% seen once. Sequencing was done on a sample of peripheral blood. These receptors all stem from a woman aged 65 to 85 with acute or convalescent COVID-19. The CDR3 runs from the conserved cysteine through the conserved F or W. The order of the fields is D gene, clone size, V gene, J gene, CDR3 DNA, CDR3 protein. D genes are given only for firm matches. Clone size is given for some rows only: seen once, a few or many times, or a class if the clone is expanded.

TRBD1	few	TRBV19	TRBJ1-5	TGTGCCAGTAGTATAGGAACAGGGGGTCGGGGCAATCAGCCCCAGCATTTT	CASSIGTGGRGNQPQHF
TRBD1	.	TRBV19	TRBJ1-1	TGTGCCAGTAGTGGAAACACAGGGGGCAGGGCGGGTGCTTTCTTT	CASSGNTGGRAGAFF
.	.	TRBV27	TRBJ1-4	TGTGCCAGCAGTTTATCTGCGCCCCCAACTAATGAAAAACTGTTTTTT	CASSLSAPPTNEKLFF
.	.	TRBV28	TRBJ1-6	TGTGCCAGCAGCCGAAGGTCGGGGAGCGGTTCACCCCTCCACTTT	CASSRRSGSGSPLHF
TRBD1	.	TRBV10-3	TRBJ2-1	TGTGCCATCAGTTCCGGGACAGGTTATTATGAGCAGTTCTTC	CAISSGTGYYEQFF
TRBD1	.	TRBV5-6	TRBJ1-5	TGTGCCAGCAGCTTGGGGCAAGTGACAGGGATGAATCAGCCCCAGCATTTT	CASSLGQVTGMNQPQHF
TRBD1	.	TRBV25-1	TRBJ2-7	TGTGCCAGCAGTGAATCCGGGACAGGGGCTTACGAGCAGTACTTC	CASSESGTGAYEQYF
TRBD1	.	TRBV30	TRBJ2-7	TGTGCCTGGAGTGTACGAGACAGGGGGCCTTACGAGCAGTACTTC	CAWSVRDRGPYEQYF
TRBD1	.	TRBV4-2	TRBJ2-5	TGTGCCAGCAGCCATCCCGGGACAGGGCATCATTTGGAGACCCAGTACTTC	CASSHPGTGHHLETQYF
.	.	TRBV7-2	TRBJ1-1	TGTGCCAGCAGCCCAGGCCAGAGTGAAGCTTTCTTT	CASSPGQSEAFF
.	.	TRBV19	TRBJ1-1	TGTGCCAGTAGTACTACTAGGGGGTCCACGGGCATGAACACTGAAGCTTTCTTT	CASSTTRGSTGMNTEAFF
.	.	TRBV3-1/TRBV3-2	TRBJ2-1	TGTGCCAGCAGCGAAACGGGTGAGCAGTTCTTC	CASSETGEQFF
TRBD2	.	TRBV10-2	TRBJ2-5	TGCGCCAGCGAGGGAGCTAGCGGAGAGACCCAGTACTTC	CASEGASGETQYF
TRBD2	few	TRBV5-4	TRBJ2-1	TGTGCCAGCAGCCCGCAGCGGGGGGGCCGCAATGAGCAGTTCTTC	CASSPQRGGRNEQFF
.	.	TRBV18	TRBJ1-1	TGTGCCAGCTCACCATTACAGGACACCTACACTGAAGCTTTCTTT	CASSPLQDTYTEAFF
.	.	TRBV3-1/TRBV3-2	TRBJ2-6	TGTGCCAGCAGCTTCTGGACAAATGGGGCCAACGTCCTGACTTTC	CASSFWTNGANVLTF
.	few	TRBV10-3	TRBJ1-5	TGTGCCATCAGTGAGCAAGGAGGGAGCAATCAGCCCCAGCATTTT	CAISEQGGSNQPQHF
.	once	TRBV6-2/TRBV6-3	TRBJ1-5	TGTGCCAGCAGCGGGGACGTGGGGACAAATCAGCCCCAGCATTTT	CASSGDVGTNQPQHF